The rows below give T cell receptor beta chains drawn from one sample of a study of human T cells and chemical hapten exposure. Each CDR3 protein is one row after TCRdb ran MiXCR on the RACE reads. The sample lists tens of thousands of distinct CDR3 sequences; about 7.2% were seen once. The sample consisted of whole blood. The receptors shown here come from a human donor in good health. Some clones in this sample may be carry-over from other donors' samples. Both conserved end residues are trimmed from each CDR3. The order of the fields is clone size, J gene, D gene, V gene, CDR3 length, CDR3 protein. The D gene is left open where the match is weak. Only some rows state a clone size, as once, few, many or a class for expanded clones.

>-|TRBJ2-1|TRBD2|TRBV20-1|12
SARTSGSFHEQF
>medium-sized|TRBJ2-1|-|TRBV14|13
ASSPTGALYNEQF
>many|TRBJ1-1|-|TRBV2|6
ATIREN
>-|TRBJ1-5|TRBD1|TRBV29-1|13
SVGYGTGQNQPQH
>-|TRBJ2-7|-|TRBV30|14
AWSSGRTGGSYEQY
>many|TRBJ1-5|-|TRBV12-3/TRBV12-4|11
ASSLLSGQPQH
>many|TRBJ2-5|-|TRBV9|13
ASSVTWEAQETQY
>-|TRBJ1-6|-|TRBV27|13
ASSWGPYRESPLH
>many|TRBJ2-3|-|TRBV28|10
ASRTSTDTQY
>-|TRBJ1-1|TRBD1|TRBV7-2|14
ASSLGTGATNTEAF
>-|TRBJ2-3|-|TRBV14|14
ASSQLPGTSTDTQY
>few|TRBJ2-7|-|TRBV4-2|10
ASSQGRRQQY
>-|TRBJ2-1|-|TRBV28|11
ASSRGAYNEQF
>many|TRBJ2-3|TRBD1|TRBV5-1|14
ASSSLGTGATDTQY
>many|TRBJ1-2|TRBD1|TRBV18|13
ASSPGQRSDYGYT
>-|TRBJ2-7|-|TRBV7-2|12
ASSLAGSGREQY
>many|TRBJ2-2|TRBD2|TRBV2|13
ASSVQRGTTGELF
>many|TRBJ2-3|-|TRBV20-1|10
SASQEPDTQY
>many|TRBJ2-1|TRBD1|TRBV27|17
ASSLRTGTGVGIYNEQF
>many|TRBJ1-1|-|TRBV3-1|13
ASSLGQGTGTEAF
>-|TRBJ1-2|-|TRBV20-1|14
SARDKGTASNYGYN
>many|TRBJ2-2|-|TRBV12-3/TRBV12-4|12
ASSIGQYTGELF
>-|TRBJ2-7|TRBD2|TRBV6-1|13
ASSEELAGAYEQY
>few|TRBJ2-5|-|TRBV6-6|11
ASTQGREETQY
>many|TRBJ1-2|-|TRBV3-1|12
ASSYYSYNYGYT
>few|TRBJ2-3|-|TRBV7-9|12
ASSPGTRTDTQY
>few|TRBJ2-6|TRBD1|TRBV20-1|14
SARGTGQLGANVLT
>-|TRBJ1-6|-|TRBV4-1|14
ASSQDVQTYNSPLH
>many|TRBJ2-4|-|TRBV4-3|14
ASSQEWLVAKNIQY
>many|TRBJ2-2|-|TRBV20-1|11
SARNRVTGELF
>many|TRBJ2-2|TRBD1|TRBV18|12
ASSPWTGVGELF
>few|TRBJ2-1|TRBD2|TRBV9|13
ASSVGLADYNEQF